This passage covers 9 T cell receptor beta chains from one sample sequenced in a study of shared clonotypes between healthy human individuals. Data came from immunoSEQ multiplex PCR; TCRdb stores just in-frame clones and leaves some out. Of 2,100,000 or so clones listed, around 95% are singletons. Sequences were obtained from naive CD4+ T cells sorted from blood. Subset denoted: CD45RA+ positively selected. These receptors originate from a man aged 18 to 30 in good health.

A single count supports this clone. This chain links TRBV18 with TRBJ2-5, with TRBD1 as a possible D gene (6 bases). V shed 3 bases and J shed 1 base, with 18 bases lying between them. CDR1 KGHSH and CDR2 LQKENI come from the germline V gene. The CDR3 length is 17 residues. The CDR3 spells CASSPPRYQGSQETQYF. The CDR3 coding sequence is TGTGCCAGCTCACCTCCGCGTTACCAGGGGAGCCAAGAGACCCAGTACTTC. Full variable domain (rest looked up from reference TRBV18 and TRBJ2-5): NAGVMQNPRHLVRRRGQEARLRCSPMKGHSHVYWYRQLPEEGLKFMVYLQKENIIDESGMPKERFSAEFPKEGPSILRIQQVVRGDSAAYFCASSPPRYQGSQETQYFGPGTRLLVL.

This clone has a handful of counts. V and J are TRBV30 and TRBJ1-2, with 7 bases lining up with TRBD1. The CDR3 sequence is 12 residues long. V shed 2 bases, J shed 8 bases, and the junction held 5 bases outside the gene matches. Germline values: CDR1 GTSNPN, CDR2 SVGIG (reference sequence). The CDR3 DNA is TGTGCCTGGAGTCACAGGGGCCGGGGCTACACCTTC. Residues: CAWSHRGRGYTF.

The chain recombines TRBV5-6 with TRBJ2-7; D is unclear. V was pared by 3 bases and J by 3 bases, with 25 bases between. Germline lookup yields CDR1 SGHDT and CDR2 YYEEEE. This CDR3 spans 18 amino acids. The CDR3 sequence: CASSSQLYRTESLYEQYF. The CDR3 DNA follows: TGTGCCAGCAGCTCCCAATTGTACCGGACCGAGAGCCTCTACGAGCAGTACTTC.

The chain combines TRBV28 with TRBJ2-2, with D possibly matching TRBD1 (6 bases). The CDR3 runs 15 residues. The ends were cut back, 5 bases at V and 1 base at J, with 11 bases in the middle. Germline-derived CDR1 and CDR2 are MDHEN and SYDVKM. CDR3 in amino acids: CASSPPGQNTGELFF. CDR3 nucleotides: TGTGCCAGCAGTCCTCCGGGACAGAACACCGGGGAGCTGTTTTTT. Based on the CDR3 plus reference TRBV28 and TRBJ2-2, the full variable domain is DVKVTQSSRYLVKRTGEKVFLECVQDMDHENMFWYRQDPGLGLRLIYFSYDVKMKEKGDIPEGYSVSREKKERFSLILESASTNQTSMYLCASSPPGQNTGELFFGEGSRLTVL.

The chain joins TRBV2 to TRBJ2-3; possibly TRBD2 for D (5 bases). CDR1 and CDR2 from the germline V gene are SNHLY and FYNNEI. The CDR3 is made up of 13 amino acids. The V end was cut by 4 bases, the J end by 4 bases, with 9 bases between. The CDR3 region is CASSGGLPDTQYF. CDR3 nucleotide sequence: TGTGCCAGCAGTGGAGGACTGCCAGATACGCAGTATTTT. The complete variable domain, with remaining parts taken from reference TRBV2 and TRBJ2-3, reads EPEVTQTPSHQVTQMGQEVILRCVPISNHLYFYWYRQILGQKVEFLVSFYNNEISEKSEIFDDQFSVERPDGSNFTLKIRSTKLEDSAMYFCASSGGLPDTQYFGPGTRLTVL.

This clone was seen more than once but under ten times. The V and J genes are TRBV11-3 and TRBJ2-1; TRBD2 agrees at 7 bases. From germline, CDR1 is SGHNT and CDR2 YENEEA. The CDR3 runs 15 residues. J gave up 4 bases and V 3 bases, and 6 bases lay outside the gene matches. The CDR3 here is CASSFGGGPYNEQFF. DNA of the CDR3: TGTGCCAGCAGCTTTGGCGGGGGACCATACAATGAGCAGTTCTTC.

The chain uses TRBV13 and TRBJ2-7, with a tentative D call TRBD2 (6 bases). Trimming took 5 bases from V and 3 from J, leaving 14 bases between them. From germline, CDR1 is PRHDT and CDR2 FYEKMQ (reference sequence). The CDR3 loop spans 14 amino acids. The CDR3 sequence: CASSPGLLNYEQYF. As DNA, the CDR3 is TGTGCCAGCAGCCCGGGACTTCTTAACTACGAGCAGTACTTC.

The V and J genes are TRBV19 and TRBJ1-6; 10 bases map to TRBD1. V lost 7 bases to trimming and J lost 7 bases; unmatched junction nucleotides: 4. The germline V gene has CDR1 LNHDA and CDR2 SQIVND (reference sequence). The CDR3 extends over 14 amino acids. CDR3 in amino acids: CASNRDRGNSPLHF. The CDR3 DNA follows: TGTGCCAGTAATAGGGACAGGGGCAATTCACCCCTCCACTTT.

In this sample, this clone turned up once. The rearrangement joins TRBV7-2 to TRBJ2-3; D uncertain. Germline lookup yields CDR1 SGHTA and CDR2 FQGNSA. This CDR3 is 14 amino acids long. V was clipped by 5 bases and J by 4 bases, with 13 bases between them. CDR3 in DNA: TGTGCCAGCAGCCCGGGCCGGGCGGCAGATACGCAGTATTTT. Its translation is CASSPGRAADTQYF.